The present T cell receptor (beta chain) was sequenced within a study of post-analysis software for immune sequencing data. Overall study context: Courses of disease covered relapsing-remitting, secondary progressive and progressive-relapsing multiple sclerosis.

The CDR3 has 13 amino acids. Germline CDR1 and CDR2: ENHRY and SYGVKD. With 4 bases removed from V and 0 bases from J, the gap between germline ends came to 4 bases. Study observations and caveats: Patients carried several TRBV segments more frequently than controls did, and TRBV5-6, TRBV5-1 and TRBV20-1 were among them. Samples from one preparation batch, clustered by F measure, grouped strongly together. Diversity measured as normalized Chao1 was significantly lower in multiple sclerosis patients than in controls.

In regard to this clonotype: Its matching antigen is unknown.

Unique molecular identifiers were built into the TCR beta cDNA libraries. Each CDR3 protein is one row after TCRdb ran MiXCR on the PCR reads. The repertoire holds 430,000 or so distinct CDR3 sequences, roughly 40% seen once, with approximately 7.7% in the top ten. The chain is built from TRBV10-3 and TRBJ1-5, with D unclear. This sequence was found in a girl aged 2-15 years with multiple sclerosis. Sequenced sample: blood. The CDR3 DNA is TGTGCCATCAGTGGGGATAGCAATCAGCCCCAGCATTTT. Translated, it gives CAISGDSNQPQHF.